A selection of T cell receptor beta chains follows, all from one sample in a study of blood T cell repertoires in COVID-19. Profiling relied on immunoSEQ multiplex PCR, and the TCRdb table lists in-frame clones only, not all of them. There are approximately 300,000 clones in the sample; under 95% occur only once, and about 18% lies in the top ten. The sample was PBMCs or T cells enriched from blood (not recorded which). These receptors were collected from a woman in her twenties or thirties who had recovered from COVID-19. The CDR3 runs from the conserved cysteine through the conserved F or W. Each record gives: clone size, D gene, V gene, J gene, CDR3 DNA, CDR3 protein. The D gene is left open where the match is weak. The size entry is marked missing in some rows and otherwise reads once, few, many or a size class.

size: -
D: TRBD1
V: TRBV6-5
J: TRBJ2-5
DNA: TGTGCCAGCAGCCAACAGGGGCCCCAAGAGACCCAGTACTTC
CDR3: CASSQQGPQETQYF

size: -
D: -
V: TRBV6-5
J: TRBJ1-1
DNA: TGTGCCAGCAGCAGGGTATGGGGCACTGAAGCTTTCTTT
CDR3: CASSRVWGTEAFF

size: -
D: -
V: TRBV6-4
J: TRBJ1-1
DNA: TGTGCCAGCAGTGCTAATTCGAACACTGAAGCTTTCTTT
CDR3: CASSANSNTEAFF

size: -
D: -
V: TRBV6-2/TRBV6-3
J: TRBJ2-1
DNA: TGTGCCAGCAGTTACCTTAGTGGCAATGAGCAGTTCTTC
CDR3: CASSYLSGNEQFF

size: -
D: -
V: TRBV29-1
J: TRBJ2-7
DNA: TGCAGCGCCCGGGACAACTCCTACGAGCAGTACTTC
CDR3: CSARDNSYEQYF

size: -
D: TRBD1
V: TRBV11-3
J: TRBJ2-1
DNA: TGTGCCAGCAGCTTAGCAGGGGGGCAGTTCTTC
CDR3: CASSLAGGQFF

size: -
D: -
V: TRBV20-1
J: TRBJ2-7
DNA: TGCAGTGCTAGTAATAGCGGTTCCTACGAGCAGTACTTC
CDR3: CSASNSGSYEQYF

size: -
D: TRBD2
V: TRBV9
J: TRBJ2-3
DNA: TGTGCCAGCAGCTTCGATAGCGGGAGGGCCGATTATACGCAGTATTTT
CDR3: CASSFDSGRADYTQYF

size: -
D: TRBD2
V: TRBV5-8
J: TRBJ2-3
DNA: TGTGCCAGCAGCTCAATAGCGGGGGACGGCACAGATACGCAGTATTTT
CDR3: CASSSIAGDGTDTQYF

size: once
D: -
V: TRBV3-1/TRBV3-2
J: TRBJ1-6
DNA: TGTGCCAGCAGCCTCGGACAGAATAATTCACCCCTCCACTTT
CDR3: CASSLGQNNSPLHF

size: -
D: TRBD1
V: TRBV18
J: TRBJ2-1
DNA: TGTGCCAGCTCCGAGGGACAGTCCTCCTACAATGAGCAGTTCTTC
CDR3: CASSEGQSSYNEQFF

size: -
D: TRBD1
V: TRBV10-3
J: TRBJ1-1
DNA: TGTGCCATCAGCCGACAGGGGTTTAACACTGAAGCTTTCTTT
CDR3: CAISRQGFNTEAFF

size: -
D: TRBD2
V: TRBV7-3
J: TRBJ2-5
DNA: TGTGCCAGCAGCTTAGGAGCTAGCGGGGGGCAAGAGACCCAGTACTTC
CDR3: CASSLGASGGQETQYF

size: -
D: TRBD1
V: TRBV5-4
J: TRBJ1-1
DNA: TGTGCCAGCAGCCTCGATCAGGGGGGTCTGACTGAAGCTTTCTTT
CDR3: CASSLDQGGLTEAFF

size: few
D: TRBD2
V: TRBV5-4
J: TRBJ2-1
DNA: TGTGCCAGCAACGGGAGGGTGGGCAATGAGCAGTTCTTC
CDR3: CASNGRVGNEQFF

size: -
D: TRBD1
V: TRBV7-2
J: TRBJ1-2
DNA: TGTGCCAGCAGCTTAGGACAGGGGGACGGCTACACCTTC
CDR3: CASSLGQGDGYTF

size: -
D: TRBD1
V: TRBV6-5
J: TRBJ1-3
DNA: TGTGCCAGCAATACAGGGGTAGGAAACACCATATATTTT
CDR3: CASNTGVGNTIYF

size: -
D: -
V: TRBV6-5
J: TRBJ2-1
DNA: TGTGCCAGCAGGAAGGGGGGGTCCGATGAGCAGTTCTTC
CDR3: CASRKGGSDEQFF

size: -
D: TRBD1
V: TRBV28
J: TRBJ1-5
DNA: TGTGCCAGCAGTAAAGGGGTACAGGGGGGGACGGGGAGCAATCAGCCCCAGCATTTT
CDR3: CASSKGVQGGTGSNQPQHF

size: -
D: -
V: TRBV28
J: TRBJ1-1
DNA: TGTGCCAGCAGAAACAGGGATGGTTTAGACACTGAAGCTTTCTTT
CDR3: CASRNRDGLDTEAFF

size: -
D: -
V: TRBV18
J: TRBJ1-4
DNA: TGTGCCAGCTCACTACGACAGACTAATGAAAAACTGTTTTTT
CDR3: CASSLRQTNEKLFF

size: -
D: TRBD1
V: TRBV28
J: TRBJ1-4
DNA: TGTGCCAGCTCAACTCCCGGACAGGGTATTGAGAAACTGTTTTTT
CDR3: CASSTPGQGIEKLFF

size: -
D: -
V: TRBV5-8
J: TRBJ2-1
DNA: TGTGCCAGCAGCACCGGGCAGCGGGCGGGCAATGAGCAGTTCTTC
CDR3: CASSTGQRAGNEQFF

size: few
D: -
V: TRBV13
J: TRBJ1-2
DNA: TGTGCCAGCAGCTTACCGCCCTTCCAGGATGGCTACACCTTC
CDR3: CASSLPPFQDGYTF

size: once
D: -
V: TRBV6-2/TRBV6-3
J: TRBJ1-1
DNA: TGTGCCAGCAGTTACTCCCACCAGGGGACTGAAGCTTTCTTT
CDR3: CASSYSHQGTEAFF

size: -
D: TRBD1
V: TRBV7-3
J: TRBJ2-3
DNA: TGTGCCAGCAGCTTAAAAGGGGGCAGTCACATCAGAGATACGCAGTATTTT
CDR3: CASSLKGGSHIRDTQYF

size: -
D: TRBD2
V: TRBV7-3
J: TRBJ2-7
DNA: TGTGCCAGCAGCTTAACTAGCGGGCTCGAGGGGTCTGACGAGCAGTACTTC
CDR3: CASSLTSGLEGSDEQYF

size: -
D: TRBD2
V: TRBV11-2
J: TRBJ2-5
DNA: TGTGCCAGCAGCTCCAATCCTTCTAGCGGGGAGACCCAGTACTTC
CDR3: CASSSNPSSGETQYF

size: -
D: TRBD1
V: TRBV5-5
J: TRBJ2-7
DNA: TGTGCCAGCAGCTTCCACTATTTGACAGGGAGTAGTTACGAGCAGTACTTC
CDR3: CASSFHYLTGSSYEQYF

size: -
D: TRBD2
V: TRBV6-5
J: TRBJ2-1
DNA: TGTGCCAGCAGTAGGACTAGCGGGGGCGTGACTGAGCAGTTCTTC
CDR3: CASSRTSGGVTEQFF

size: -
D: -
V: TRBV5-8
J: TRBJ1-2
DNA: TGTGCCAGCAGCTTGGGAGGGATCACGAACTATGGCTACACCTTC
CDR3: CASSLGGITNYGYTF